The rows below give T cell receptor beta chains drawn from one sample of a study of OX40 agonist ivuxolimab in advanced cancers. Assay used: immunoSEQ multiplex PCR; TCRdb lists only in-frame clones, some missing. The profile shows about 72,000 clones, approximately 92% of them singletons. The sequencing used CD4+ or CD8+ T cells sorted from blood, collected in a trial of the OX40 agonist ivuxolimab. These receptors were collected from an adult with an advanced solid tumor such as melanoma, head and neck, liver or kidney cancer. CDR3s include the opening cysteine and the closing phenylalanine or tryptophan. The order of the fields is V gene, D gene, clone size, J gene, CDR3 protein, CDR3 DNA. D genes are given only for firm matches. Expanded clones get a size class; other rows say once, few or many, or leave the size out.

>TRBV9|-|-|TRBJ1-1
CASSYSPDSGELNTEAFF
TGTGCCAGCAGTTACTCCCCGGACAGCGGTGAATTGAACACTGAAGCTTTCTTT
>TRBV5-1|-|-|TRBJ2-3
CASSLEGKWSDTQYF
TGCGCCAGCAGCTTGGAAGGGAAGTGGTCAGATACGCAGTATTTT
>TRBV6-6|TRBD1|-|TRBJ1-2
CASSRDRGTYGYTF
TGTGCCAGCAGTCGTGACAGGGGGACCTATGGCTACACCTTC
>TRBV11-2|-|-|TRBJ2-7
CASSSPRGFYEQYF
TGTGCCAGCAGCTCGCCCAGGGGATTCTACGAGCAGTACTTC
>TRBV7-9|-|-|TRBJ2-3
CASSFGRRGPDTQYF
TGTGCCAGCAGCTTCGGTCGGAGGGGACCAGATACGCAGTATTTT
>TRBV18|-|-|TRBJ1-1
CASSPPPGDSEAFF
TGTGCCAGCTCACCACCCCCCGGGGACTCTGAAGCTTTCTTT
>TRBV5-4|-|-|TRBJ2-2
CASSQDVLNTGELFF
TGTGCCAGCAGCCAGGACGTCTTGAACACCGGGGAGCTGTTTTTT
>TRBV9|-|-|TRBJ1-2
CASSVDGRNYGYTF
TGTGCCAGCAGCGTAGACGGCAGGAACTATGGCTACACCTTC
>TRBV5-1|TRBD1|once|TRBJ2-7
CASSRDRGSYEQYF
TGCGCCAGCAGCCGAGACAGGGGTTCCTACGAGCAGTACTTC
>TRBV7-9|-|few|TRBJ2-5
CASSSGETQYF
TGTGCCAGCAGCTCTGGAGAGACCCAGTACTTC
>TRBV30|-|-|TRBJ1-3
CAWSVPAGNTIYF
TGTGCCTGGAGTGTACCGGCGGGAAACACCATATATTTT
>TRBV19|TRBD2|-|TRBJ2-1
CASSIEAGGVYNEQFF
TGTGCCAGTAGTATAGAAGCCGGGGGGGTGTACAATGAGCAGTTCTTC
>TRBV5-1|-|-|TRBJ2-7
CASSLSRDSYEQYF
TGCGCCAGCAGCCTTTCCAGGGACTCCTACGAGCAGTACTTC